This T cell receptor beta chain was sequenced during a study of T-cell reconstitution after alpha-beta-depleted transplantation in children. Study-wide points: In patients about two months after transplant, alpha-beta T cells reportedly arose from several hundred expanded graft clones.

Of note for this clonotype: The antigen remains undetermined.

Researchers prepared the TCRbeta library using unique molecular identifiers, the study reports. TCRdb passed the PCR reads through MiXCR, listing each CDR3 protein once. The table includes 800,000 to 1,000,000 distinct CDR3 sequences, about 31% detected once. Sequencing used PBMCs, mostly from graft donor cells, obtained 360 days after TCRalphabeta/CD19-depleted stem cell transplant. The clonotype comes from a boy less than two years old who had a stem cell transplant for SCID, so the T cells may come from the graft donor.

The CDR3 bases are TGTGCCAGCAGCCCCCCCCCGGGGGGGCCTGATGAGCAGTTCTTC. As protein: CASSPPPGGPDEQFF. The V gene is TRBV5-4, the J gene TRBJ2-1; 8 nucleotides line up with TRBD2. The CDR3 totals 15 residues. Germline loops: CDR1 SGHNT, CDR2 YYREEE (reference sequence). The ends lost 4 bases at V and 8 bases at J; junction bases unmatched: 11.